This TCR beta chain was captured in a study of blood T cell repertoires in COVID-19. As for the study in general: PBMCs, B-cell-depleted T cells, or T cells were the source of the cDNA or gDNA that made up the material.

The method was immunoSEQ multiplex PCR; TCRdb's version includes in-frame clones alone and lacks a portion of them. Of about 97,000 clones in the sample, just under 85% were seen once. This CDR3 contains 15 residues. With 5 bases clipped from V and 4 bases from J, the junction kept 4 bases outside the gene matches. Germline-derived CDR1 and CDR2 are SGHAT and FQDESV (reference sequence). Sequenced input: peripheral blood. This receptor was taken from a man aged 40-49 years with active or convalescent COVID-19. V gene TRBV11-1 combines with J gene TRBJ2-6; TRBD1 matches at 8 bases. The CDR3 DNA sequence: TGTGCCAGCAGCAAGACAGGGGCCGGGGCCAACGTCCTGACTTTC. Translating it yields CASSKTGAGANVLTF.